This TCR beta chain was observed in a study of blood T cell repertoires in COVID-19. Looking at the study overall: Collection of acute and convalescent COVID-19 samples took place in the United States, Italy and Spain.

V was clipped by 5 bases and J by 5 bases, with 19 bases between them. The CDR3 consists of 15 residues. Germline V gene data show CDR1 as MNHEY and CDR2 as SVGAGI. The assay was immunoSEQ multiplex PCR, and TCRdb's table has in-frame clones only and misses some. The sample yields about 400,000 clones, over 85% seen once. Participant ages covered about 18 to 89 years across 24 US areas. The sample was PBMCs or T cells enriched from blood (not recorded which). This receptor was taken from a woman in her twenties or thirties who had recovered from COVID-19. The chain combines TRBV6-5 with TRBJ2-7, with D unresolved. The CDR3 region is CASSMQSTLADEQYF. The CDR3 coding sequence is TGTGCCAGCAGTATGCAGTCCACACTTGCGGACGAGCAGTACTTC.